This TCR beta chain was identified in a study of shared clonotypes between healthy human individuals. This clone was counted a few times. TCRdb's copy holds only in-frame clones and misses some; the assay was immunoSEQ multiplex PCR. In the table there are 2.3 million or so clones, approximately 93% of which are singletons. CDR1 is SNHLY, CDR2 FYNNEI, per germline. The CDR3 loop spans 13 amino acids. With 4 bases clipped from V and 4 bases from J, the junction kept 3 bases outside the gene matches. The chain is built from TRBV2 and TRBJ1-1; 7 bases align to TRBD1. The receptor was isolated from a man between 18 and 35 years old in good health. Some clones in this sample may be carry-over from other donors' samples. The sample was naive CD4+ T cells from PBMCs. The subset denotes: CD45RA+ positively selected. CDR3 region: CASSGQGSTEAFF. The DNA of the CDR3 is TGTGCCAGCAGTGGACAGGGTTCCACTGAAGCTTTCTTT.